The 24 T cell receptor beta chains presented below share a single source sample, sequenced in a study of beta chain features in type 1 diabetes (dated by TCRdb to the late 2010s). Findings and caveats that apply to the study as a whole: Type 1 diabetes patients showed a moderate but significant shortening of TCRB CDR3 length in all four CD4+ subsets.

The library relied on the immunoSEQ multiplex PCR assay. The entire isolated RNA was reverse transcribed using the High Capacity cDNA Reverse Transcription Kit, and thus expressed TCRB transcripts were sequenced. TCRdb obtained this table from immuneACCESS and retained in-frame rearrangements with V and J assigned. These tables miss some clones; where compared with another copy, unresolved V genes account for less than half of the shortfall, and the remainder is unexplained. The sample contains 200,000 to 300,000 clones, 11% to 15% of them found a single time. The top ten hold approximately 0.018% of the sample. For these receptors, no antigen is known. The sample comprised naive CD4+ T cells from blood. What the cell subset or site label conveys for this sample: true naive CD4+ T cells. The receptor set was obtained from a man aged 30 to 45 with type 1 diabetes.

In its sample, this clone was seen a few times. The chain is built from TRBV6-5 and TRBJ2-6, with a possible D match to TRBD1 (5 bases). Trimming removed 4 bases from V and 4 bases from J, with 11 bases in between. The CDR3 length is 15 residues. Germline values: CDR1 MNHEY, CDR2 SVGAGI. The DNA for the CDR3 is TGTGCCAGCAGTTCCCCAGGGTCCGGGGCCAACGTCCTGACTTTC. Its translation is CASSSPGSGANVLTF.

This clone appeared a few times. This chain uses TRBV5-4 with TRBJ2-5, with D maybe TRBD1 (6 bases). Trimming removed 5 bases at V and 2 bases at J, with 13 bases between. The germline gives CDR1 SGHNT, CDR2 YYREEE (reference sequence). This CDR3 has 14 residues. The CDR3 loop is CASSLKDRQETQYF. The DNA for the CDR3 is TGTGCCAGCAGTCTGAAGGACAGACAAGAGACCCAGTACTTC.

This clone showed up just a few times. This chain connects TRBV5-6 to TRBJ1-6, with D maybe TRBD1 (6 bases). The CDR3 has 18 residues. V was cut by 0 bases and J by 7 bases, with 20 bases left in between. Germline loops: CDR1 SGHDT, CDR2 YYEEEE. The CDR3 nucleotides are TGTGCCAGCAGCTTGGAGGCAGGGGCCGGGGCCGGGAATTCACCCCTCCACTTT. Protein: CASSLEAGAGAGNSPLHF.

This clone was observed a handful of times. CDR3 amino acids: CASSQAGGGSRQYF. CDR3 nucleotides: TGTGCCAGCAGCCAAGCAGGGGGAGGTAGCAGGCAGTACTTC. The chain carries TRBV14 and TRBJ2-7; D is possibly TRBD1 (7 bases). The CDR3 is 14 amino acids. CDR1 is SGHDN, CDR2 FVKESK, per germline. Trimming pared 1 base from V and 9 bases from J, leaving 16 bases between.

The chain uses TRBV6-1 and TRBJ1-2; a possible D gene is TRBD1 (5 bases). CDR1 and CDR2 from the germline V gene are MNHNS and SASEGT. V was shortened by 3 bases and J by 2 bases, with 7 bases between the two germline ends. The CDR3 covers 13 residues. The DNA of the CDR3 is TGTGCCAGCAGTGATCCAGGGAACTATGGCTACACCTTC. Translating it yields CASSDPGNYGYTF.

V usage is TRBV9 and J usage is TRBJ2-7; 11 nucleotides match TRBD1. Germline V gene sequence: CDR1 SGDLS, CDR2 YYNGEE. The CDR3 is 14 residues long. The junction had 4 bases not matched to a gene; V was cut back by 4 bases and J by 4 bases. CDR3 in amino acids: CASSTGQGGYEQYF. The CDR3 region has the DNA TGTGCCAGCAGCACGGGACAGGGGGGATACGAGCAGTACTTC. Using reference TRBV9 and TRBJ2-7 for the parts outside the CDR3, the full variable domain is DSGVTQTPKHLITATGQRVTLRCSPRSGDLSVYWYQQSLDQGLQFLIQYYNGEERAKGNILERFSAQQFPDLHSELNLSSLELGDSALYFCASSTGQGGYEQYFGPGTRLTVT.

The chain uses TRBV7-2 and TRBJ1-2; no reliable D call. This CDR3 region has 14 residues. Trimming stripped 1 base from V and 1 base from J, with 7 bases between. Germline lookup yields CDR1 SGHTA and CDR2 FQGNSA. The CDR3 reads CASSLGGDNYGYTF. The CDR3 DNA reads as TGTGCCAGCAGCTTAGGCGGGGATAACTATGGCTACACCTTC.

This clone appeared a few times. The chain carries TRBV19 and TRBJ1-2, with TRBD1 identical over 9 bases. CDR1 is LNHDA, CDR2 SQIVND, per germline (reference sequence). This CDR3 is built from 15 residues. After removal of 5 bases from V and 6 bases from J, the junction contained 10 bases not matched to a gene. The CDR3 DNA follows: TGTGCCAGTAGTCCCCCAGGGACAGGGAACCATGGCTACACCTTC. Translation gives CASSPPGTGNHGYTF.

This clone was seen only a few times. The chain is built from TRBV19 and TRBJ2-2; 7 bases line up with TRBD2. CDR1 is LNHDA and CDR2 is SQIVND in the germline V gene (reference sequence). This CDR3 comprises 14 residues. The ends lost 5 bases at V and 6 bases at J; junction bases unmatched: 6. The CDR3 nucleotides read TGTGCCAGTAGTCAGGAGGGAGGGGCCGGGGAGCTGTTTTTT. This translates into CASSQEGGAGELFF.

This clone appeared a few times. This chain joins TRBV30 and TRBJ1-1; TRBD1 agrees at 8 bases. This CDR3 has 14 amino acids. From germline, CDR1 is GTSNPN and CDR2 SVGIG (reference sequence). The V segment lost 3 bases and the J segment 4 bases; nucleotides outside the gene matches: 7. CDR3 in DNA: TGTGCCTGGAGACCAGACAGGGGACGCACTGAAGCTTTCTTT. This sequence encodes CAWRPDRGRTEAFF.

CDR3 bases: TGTGCCACCAGCACAAACCCGGGACAGGGTTTAACCTACGAGCAGTACTTC. Amino acid sequence: CATSTNPGQGLTYEQYF. J is TRBJ2-7 and V is TRBV15; 9 bases map to TRBD1. The J segment lost 2 bases and the V segment lost 4 bases, leaving 12 bases of the junction unmatched. CDR1 and CDR2 (germline): LNHNV, YYDKDF (reference sequence). CDR3 length: 17 amino acids.

The genes are TRBV4-1 and TRBJ2-1; 11 bases map to TRBD2. The CDR3 consists of 15 residues. Germline-derived CDR1 and CDR2 are MGHRA and YSYEKL. Germline trimming cut 4 bases from V and 4 bases from J; bases unmatched to any gene: 3. The DNA of the CDR3 is TGCGCCAGCAGCCCGGGACTAGCGGTGTACAATGAGCAGTTCTTC. It codes for CASSPGLAVYNEQFF.

V usage is TRBV15 and J usage is TRBJ1-4; D ambiguous. The germline V and J ends were trimmed by 0 bases and 4 bases, with 9 bases remaining between them. The CDR3 is 15 amino acids. Looked up from germline, CDR1 is LNHNV and CDR2 is YYDKDF (reference sequence). DNA for the CDR3: TGTGCCACCAGCAGAGATGAACAGTTTAATGAAAAACTGTTTTTT. Its translation: CATSRDEQFNEKLFF.

V is TRBV18 and J is TRBJ1-3; D unresolved. CDR1 is KGHSH and CDR2 is LQKENI in the germline V gene. This CDR3 region has 14 residues. V was pared by 2 bases and J by 4 bases, with 9 bases between. CDR3 residues: CASSPMEQGNTIYF. The CDR3 DNA is TGTGCCAGCTCACCAATGGAGCAGGGAAACACCATATATTTT.

This clone was found a few times. The chain combines TRBV5-1 with TRBJ2-1; D unresolved. V lost 5 bases, J lost 0 bases, and 3 bases lay in between. Per the germline V gene, CDR1 is SGHRS and CDR2 is YFSETQ. CDR3 length: 12 amino acids. CDR3 protein: CASRYSYNEQFF. In DNA, the CDR3 is TGCGCCAGCAGATACTCCTACAATGAGCAGTTCTTC.

In its sample, this clone was seen a few times. This rearrangement joins TRBV25-1 to TRBJ2-4; weak D call: TRBD1 (6 bases). Germline-derived CDR1 and CDR2 are MGHDK and SYGVNS. This CDR3 has 16 residues. Trimming shortened V by 3 bases and J by 5 bases, and 17 bases separated the two germline ends. The CDR3 spells CASSDSIQGNQNIQYF. In nucleotides, the CDR3 is TGTGCCAGCAGTGATTCCATTCAGGGGAATCAAAACATTCAGTACTTC.

This clone was detected a few times. The rearrangement links TRBV27 to TRBJ1-1; 8 bases map to TRBD1. The CDR3 sequence is 14 residues long. The V and J ends lost 7 bases and 1 base, in that order; junction bases with no gene match: 5. CDR1 MNHEY and CDR2 SMNVEV come from the germline V gene (reference sequence). In nucleotides, the CDR3 is TGTGCCAGCACTGGACAGGGAGGGAACACTGAAGCTTTCTTT. Translating gives CASTGQGGNTEAFF.

This clone was counted only a few times. The CDR3 DNA sequence: TGTGCCAGCTCACCAGGGACAGGGTCAGGAGATACGCAGTATTTT. As protein: CASSPGTGSGDTQYF. The chain uses TRBV18 and TRBJ2-3, with TRBD1 matching 9 bases. The CDR3 spans 15 residues. The J segment lost 5 bases and the V segment lost 2 bases, leaving 5 bases of the junction unmatched. The germline V gene encodes CDR1 KGHSH and CDR2 LQKENI. Complete variable domain (other parts from reference TRBV18 and TRBJ2-3): NAGVMQNPRHLVRRRGQEARLRCSPMKGHSHVYWYRQLPEEGLKFMVYLQKENIIDESGMPKERFSAEFPKEGPSILRIQQVVRGDSAAYFCASSPGTGSGDTQYFGPGTRLTVL.

CDR3 coding DNA: TGCAGCGTTCATCAATTGGTGGGAGTGCAGGAGACCCAGTACTTC. It specifies CSVHQLVGVQETQYF. This chain joins TRBV29-1 and TRBJ2-5, with TRBD2 as a possible D gene (5 bases). Germline CDR1 reads SQVTM; CDR2 reads ANQGSEA. This CDR3 has 15 amino acids. Trimming left V 5 bases short and J 5 bases short, with 21 bases between.

This chain uses TRBV4-1 with TRBJ2-5; tentative D call: TRBD2 (5 bases). This CDR3 is built from 12 residues. Germline CDR1 and CDR2: MGHRA and YSYEKL. V lost 1 base and J lost 5, with 5 bases in between. CDR3 residues: CASSQGGETQYF. The CDR3 region has the DNA TGCGCCAGCAGCCAAGGAGGGGAGACCCAGTACTTC.

This clone was found a few times. This chain links TRBV30 with TRBJ2-1; possibly TRBD2 for D (6 bases). CDR1 and CDR2 from the germline V gene are GTSNPN and SVGIG (reference sequence). CDR3 size: 13 residues. V was clipped by 4 bases and J by 4 bases, with 11 bases between them. This CDR3 is CAWNFGTYNEQFF. CDR3 DNA: TGTGCCTGGAATTTCGGGACTTACAATGAGCAGTTCTTC.

The chain joins TRBV5-1 to TRBJ2-1; maybe TRBD2 (6 bases). Germline V gene lookup returns CDR1 SGHRS and CDR2 YFSETQ. V was cut by 0 bases and J by 0 bases, with 10 bases left in between. The CDR3 covers 16 residues. The DNA for the CDR3 is TGCGCCAGCAGCTTGGGGGGCGGGACCTCCTACAATGAGCAGTTCTTC. It codes for CASSLGGGTSYNEQFF.

The rearrangement links TRBV7-9 to TRBJ2-1; D ambiguous. Trimming took 2 bases from V and 8 from J, leaving 10 bases between them. The CDR3 is 13 amino acids. Per germline, CDR1 SEHNR and CDR2 FQNEAQ (reference sequence). The CDR3 sequence is CASSLKVRDEQFF. In nucleotides, the CDR3 is TGTGCCAGCAGCTTAAAAGTCCGAGATGAGCAGTTCTTC.

This clone was recorded a few times. V usage is TRBV18 and J usage is TRBJ2-1; 11 nucleotides line up with TRBD2. Trimming at V came to 3 bases and at J to 3 bases, leaving 4 bases not matched to a gene. The CDR3 length is 16 residues. Germline CDR1 reads KGHSH; CDR2 reads LQKENI. In DNA form, the CDR3 reads TGTGCCAGCTCACCCGCCGGGACTAGCGGCTACAATGAGCAGTTCTTC. This sequence encodes CASSPAGTSGYNEQFF.